These 31 T cell receptor beta chains came from one sample sequenced in a study of cytomegalovirus exposure and HLA in healthy donors. 13 Jbeta primers and 60 Vbeta primers were used for the PCR. Only in-frame clones appear in the TCRdb table, and some are missing; sequencing was by immunoSEQ multiplex PCR. The sample includes about 140,000 clones, approximately 78% of them seen just once. The sequencing input was PBMCs. Source of these receptors: a woman under 30 in good health and CMV-seropositive.

This rearrangement joins TRBV19 to TRBJ2-5; possibly TRBD1 for D (6 bases). This CDR3 has 12 residues. V was clipped by 3 bases and J by 5 bases, with 7 bases between them. CDR1 is LNHDA and CDR2 is SQIVND in the germline V gene (reference sequence). This chain's CDR3 is CASSMRGETQYF. DNA of the CDR3: TGTGCCAGTAGTATGAGGGGGGAGACCCAGTACTTC.

The V call is TRBV6-1, the J call TRBJ1-5; TRBD1 agrees at 12 bases. The CDR3 is 15 amino acids. Germline CDR1 reads MNHNS; CDR2 reads SASEGT. J lost 7 bases, V lost 4 bases, and 5 bases had no gene match. CDR3 protein: CASSAGTGGWQPQHF. CDR3 nucleotide sequence: TGTGCCAGCAGTGCCGGGACAGGGGGCTGGCAGCCCCAGCATTTT.

The rearrangement links TRBV2 to TRBJ1-5, with 8 bases matching TRBD1. Looked up from germline, CDR1 is SNHLY and CDR2 is FYNNEI. The CDR3 is 14 residues long. V was clipped by 6 bases and J by 5 bases; unmatched bases: 6. CDR3 nucleotide sequence: TGTGCCAGCAGGGACAGGGACACCTATCAGCCCCAGCATTTT. Protein: CASRDRDTYQPQHF. Full variable domain (rest looked up from reference TRBV2 and TRBJ1-5): EPEVTQTPSHQVTQMGQEVILRCVPISNHLYFYWYRQILGQKVEFLVSFYNNEISEKSEIFDDQFSVERPDGSNFTLKIRSTKLEDSAMYFCASRDRDTYQPQHFGDGTRLSIL.

In this sample, this clone turned up once. This chain connects TRBV5-1 to TRBJ2-7, with D uncertain. This CDR3 contains 17 residues. Germline V gene lookup returns CDR1 SGHRS and CDR2 YFSETQ. V lost 0 bases and J lost 2, with 18 bases in between. The CDR3 here is CASSLAVLPTVTYEQYF. The CDR3 DNA follows: TGCGCCAGCAGCTTGGCCGTATTACCAACAGTTACCTACGAGCAGTACTTC.

The chain couples TRBV6-5 to TRBJ1-1; TRBD1 aligns across 9 bases. The CDR3 is 13 amino acids. Per germline, CDR1 MNHEY and CDR2 SVGAGI. V shed 6 bases and J 5 bases; nucleotides not matched to a gene: 4. The CDR3: CASRSQGATEAFF. In DNA, the CDR3 is TGTGCCAGCAGGTCACAGGGGGCTACTGAAGCTTTCTTT.

The chain carries TRBV7-2 and TRBJ2-7, with D perhaps matching TRBD1 (6 bases). Trimming took 1 base from V and 3 from J, leaving 7 bases between them. This CDR3 region has 13 residues. Germline assignment: CDR1 SGHTA and CDR2 FQGNSA. The CDR3 protein is CASSLDRVYEQYF. CDR3 DNA: TGTGCCAGCAGCTTAGACAGGGTCTACGAGCAGTACTTC. Full variable domain (missing parts from reference TRBV7-2 and TRBJ2-7): GAGVSQSPSNKVTEKGKDVELRCDPISGHTALYWYRQSLGQGLEFLIYFQGNSAPDKSGLPSDRFSAERTGGSVSTLTIQRTQQEDSAVYLCASSLDRVYEQYFGPGTRLTVT.

The rearrangement links TRBV5-1 to TRBJ1-1, with 9 bases aligning to TRBD1. This CDR3 is built from 15 residues. CDR1 and CDR2 from the germline V gene are SGHRS and YFSETQ. Germline trimming cut 8 bases from V and 0 bases from J; bases unmatched to any gene: 8. The CDR3 loop is CASSGTGSLNTEAFF. CDR3 DNA sequence: TGCGCCAGTAGTGGGACAGGGAGTTTGAACACTGAAGCTTTCTTT.

This clone occurred a few times. CDR3 bases: TGTGCCAGCACCCCGCCCGGGACACAAGCTTTCTTT. Residues: CASTPPGTQAFF. The rearrangement joins TRBV6-1 to TRBJ1-1, with D possibly being TRBD1 (6 bases). This CDR3 spans 12 amino acids. Germline V gene sequence: CDR1 MNHNS, CDR2 SASEGT. Between the trimmed V and J ends, which lost 7 bases and 9 bases, there was a span of 15 bases.

This clone has only a few counts. The V gene is TRBV13, the J gene TRBJ2-1, with 8 bases that match TRBD2. Trimming removed 5 bases from V and 6 bases from J; junction bases left unmatched: 12. From germline, CDR1 is PRHDT and CDR2 FYEKMQ (reference sequence). The CDR3 contains 16 residues. The CDR3 loop is CASSLRPGLGGNEQFF. The CDR3 bases are TGTGCCAGCAGCCTTCGCCCGGGACTAGGGGGCAATGAGCAGTTCTTC.

The V call is TRBV5-1, the J call TRBJ2-2, with 8 bases identical to TRBD1. The germline V gene has CDR1 SGHRS and CDR2 YFSETQ. Trimming cost V 3 bases and J 3 bases; bases outside gene matches: 1. The CDR3 has 14 amino acids. The CDR3 DNA is TGCGCCAGCAGCTCGGGACAGGACACCGGGGAGCTGTTTTTT. It is translated as CASSSGQDTGELFF.

The rearrangement links TRBV19 to TRBJ2-1, with 9 bases lining up with TRBD1. CDR3 length equals 14 residues. Trimming removed 9 bases from V and 4 bases from J; junction bases left unmatched: 7. From germline, CDR1 is LNHDA and CDR2 SQIVND (reference sequence). The CDR3 protein is CASRDRVVYNEQFF. The CDR3 DNA follows: TGTGCCAGCCGGGACAGGGTGGTTTACAATGAGCAGTTCTTC.

This chain connects TRBV4-1 to TRBJ2-1; D is perhaps TRBD1 (5 bases). The CDR3 is made up of 11 amino acids. Trimming left V 3 bases short and J 10 bases short, with 7 bases between. The germline CDR1 and CDR2 sequences are MGHRA and YSYEKL. For the CDR3, the DNA is TGCGCCAGCAGCCATCGGACAGAGCAGTTCTTC. It specifies CASSHRTEQFF.

This clone was detected only once. The V call is TRBV6-6, the J call TRBJ2-2, with D perhaps TRBD2 (6 bases). The CDR3 has 15 residues. Trimming took off 2 bases at V and 5 bases at J, with 12 bases between the two ends. Germline V gene data show CDR1 as MNHNY and CDR2 as SVGAGI (reference sequence). The CDR3 coding sequence is TGTGCCAGCAGTTACATGGTAGCGGAAACCGGGGAGCTGTTTTTT. This sequence encodes CASSYMVAETGELFF.

V and J are TRBV19 and TRBJ1-2; 7 bases are a match to TRBD1. This CDR3 has 15 residues. The V gene's germline CDR1 is LNHDA and CDR2 SQIVND (reference sequence). V shed 1 base and J 4 bases; nucleotides not matched to a gene: 6. Written as DNA, the CDR3 is TGTGCCAGTAGTATAGGTCCAGGGGACAGCTATGGCTACACCTTC. As protein: CASSIGPGDSYGYTF.

The table lists this clone with a count of one. This rearrangement joins TRBV29-1 to TRBJ1-2; D gene uncertain. Germline V lookup: CDR1 SQVTM, CDR2 ANQGSEA. This CDR3 spans 12 amino acids. Trimming cost V 4 bases and J 5 bases, with 11 bases left between them. CDR3 residues: CSVVRSTYGYTF. The DNA of the CDR3 is TGCAGCGTTGTGAGGAGTACTTATGGCTACACCTTC.

This clone was detected once. V and J are TRBV2 and TRBJ1-2, with 7 bases lining up with TRBD1. The germline gives CDR1 SNHLY, CDR2 FYNNEI. This CDR3 contains 12 residues. Trimming cost V 4 bases and J 4 bases; bases outside gene matches: 0. CDR3 sequence reads: CASSGTGYGYTF. CDR3 in DNA: TGTGCCAGCAGTGGGACAGGCTATGGCTACACCTTC. Based on the CDR3 plus reference TRBV2 and TRBJ1-2, the full variable domain is EPEVTQTPSHQVTQMGQEVILRCVPISNHLYFYWYRQILGQKVEFLVSFYNNEISEKSEIFDDQFSVERPDGSNFTLKIRSTKLEDSAMYFCASSGTGYGYTFGSGTRLTVV.

The chain has TRBV5-1 and TRBJ2-3, with 7 bases identical to TRBD1. V was pared by 0 bases and J by 1 base, with 2 bases of the junction left unmatched. This CDR3 comprises 15 residues. Germline V lookup: CDR1 SGHRS, CDR2 YFSETQ. For the CDR3, the DNA is TGCGCCAGCAGCTTGGGACAGGGTGGCACAGATACGCAGTATTTT. Translating gives CASSLGQGGTDTQYF. The variable domain in full, completed from reference TRBV5-1 and TRBJ2-3, reads KAGVTQTPRYLIKTRGQQVTLSCSPISGHRSVSWYQQTPGQGLQFLFEYFSETQRNKGNFPGRFSGRQFSNSRSEMNVSTLELGDSALYLCASSLGQGGTDTQYFGPGTRLTVL.

The chain joins TRBV27 to TRBJ1-1; weak D call: TRBD1 (5 bases). Trimming left V 8 bases short and J 4 bases short, with 14 bases between. The CDR3 consists of 13 residues. The V gene's germline CDR1 is MNHEY and CDR2 SMNVEV (reference sequence). CDR3: CASQGAQGTEAFF. CDR3 sequence (DNA): TGTGCCAGCCAGGGCGCCCAGGGCACTGAAGCTTTCTTT.

This sequence joins TRBV19 and TRBJ1-5; possible D gene TRBD1, 5 bases. Germline CDR1 and CDR2: LNHDA and SQIVND (reference sequence). V gave up 4 bases and J gave up 4 bases, with 14 bases separating them. The CDR3 is 15 amino acids. In DNA, the CDR3 is TGTGCCAGTAGTAAGGAGGGGACCTCGAATCAGCCCCAGCATTTT. It translates to CASSKEGTSNQPQHF.

The chain has TRBV28 and TRBJ1-3; no clear D. This CDR3 comprises 15 residues. V was pared by 2 bases and J by 6 bases, with 14 bases between. Germline assignment: CDR1 MDHEN and CDR2 SYDVKM. This CDR3 reads CASSLAADNPNTIYF. In nucleotides, the CDR3 is TGTGCCAGCAGTTTAGCGGCAGATAACCCAAACACCATATATTTT.

V gene TRBV4-1 combines with J gene TRBJ2-2; D possibly corresponds to TRBD1 (5 bases). Trimming cost V 3 bases and J 7 bases, with 12 bases left between them. The CDR3 totals 14 residues. Germline CDR1 is MGHRA and CDR2 is YSYEKL. DNA for the CDR3: TGCGCCAGCAGCCAGCAGGGAAAGATCGGGGAGCTGTTTTTT. It translates to CASSQQGKIGELFF.

The chain couples TRBV13 to TRBJ2-2, with a tentative D call TRBD1 (5 bases). The CDR3 is made up of 17 amino acids. In germline, CDR1 is PRHDT, CDR2 FYEKMQ (reference sequence). V lost 2 bases, J lost 5 bases, and 18 bases lay in between. The CDR3 sequence is CASSLMSWGLGTGELFF. The CDR3 nucleotides read TGTGCCAGCAGCTTAATGAGTTGGGGCCTCGGGACCGGGGAGCTGTTTTTT. Full variable domain (outside the CDR3, taken from reference TRBV13 and TRBJ2-2): AAGVIQSPRHLIKEKRETATLKCYPIPRHDTVYWYQQGPGQDPQFLISFYEKMQSDKGSIPDRFSAQQFSDYHSELNMSSLELGDSALYFCASSLMSWGLGTGELFFGEGSRLTVL.

V usage is TRBV30 and J usage is TRBJ1-2; D is unresolved. Germline loops: CDR1 GTSNPN, CDR2 SVGIG (reference sequence). The V end was cut by 0 bases, the J end by 2 bases, with 7 bases between. The CDR3 is made up of 13 amino acids. Written as DNA, the CDR3 is TGTGCCTGGAGTGTCAGTCTGAACTATGGCTACACCTTC. Its protein product is CAWSVSLNYGYTF.

This rearrangement joins TRBV10-2 to TRBJ2-7; D ambiguous. The CDR3 has 12 amino acids. CDR1 WSHSY and CDR2 SAAADI come from the germline V gene. Trimming left V 8 bases short and J 0 bases short, with 8 bases between. CDR3 nucleotide sequence: TGCGCCAGCGGCCTAGTCTCCTACGAGCAGTACTTC. It codes for CASGLVSYEQYF.

The rearrangement joins TRBV4-3 to TRBJ1-2; maybe TRBD1 (6 bases). Trimming took 0 bases from V and 8 from J, leaving 16 bases between them. The CDR3 spans 15 residues. The germline V gene encodes CDR1 LGHNA and CDR2 YSLEER. CDR3 nucleotide sequence: TGCGCCAGCAGCCAAGAGACCGGGGGGCTCTCGGGCTACACCTTC. This encodes CASSQETGGLSGYTF.

This clone has a handful of counts. The chain is built from TRBV6-5 and TRBJ2-7; a possible D gene is TRBD2 (6 bases). Trimming stripped 5 bases from V and 3 bases from J, with 11 bases between. The germline V gene encodes CDR1 MNHEY and CDR2 SVGAGI. The CDR3 length is 13 residues. CDR3 in amino acids: CASSRRGGYEQYF. For the CDR3, the DNA is TGTGCCAGCAGTCGCCGGGGAGGCTACGAGCAGTACTTC.

The V and J genes are TRBV27 and TRBJ2-7, with D possibly TRBD1 on 6 matching bases. Trimming removed 5 bases from V and 3 bases from J, with 14 bases in between. This CDR3 comprises 14 residues. CDR1 and CDR2 from the germline V gene are MNHEY and SMNVEV (reference sequence). Here the CDR3 DNA reads TGTGCCAGCAGTCCTCGACGGACAGTCTACGAGCAGTACTTC. It translates to CASSPRRTVYEQYF.

The rearrangement links TRBV6-1 to TRBJ2-7; TRBD1 is a possible D gene (5 bases). Trimming took off 4 bases at V and 4 bases at J, with 11 bases between the two ends. Germline-derived CDR1 and CDR2 are MNHNS and SASEGT. This CDR3 region has 13 residues. CDR3 sequence: CASSVVTAYEQYF. The CDR3 nucleotides read TGTGCCAGCAGTGTCGTGACAGCTTACGAGCAGTACTTC.

This chain links TRBV9 with TRBJ2-6, with unresolved D. Trimming left V 1 base short and J 2 bases short, with 7 bases between. The CDR3 is made up of 15 amino acids. CDR1 SGDLS and CDR2 YYNGEE come from the germline V gene. The CDR3 is CASSVQITGANVLTF. In DNA form, the CDR3 reads TGTGCCAGCAGCGTACAGATCACTGGGGCCAACGTCCTGACTTTC.

The V and J genes are TRBV27 and TRBJ1-2, with 8 nucleotides matching TRBD1. With V trimmed by 2 bases and J by 8 bases, 13 bases remained unmatched. Germline values: CDR1 MNHEY, CDR2 SMNVEV (reference sequence). This CDR3 region has 16 residues. The CDR3 bases are TGTGCCAGCAGTTTAAGGGCCGGGACAGGATCTATGGGCTACACCTTC. This gives the protein CASSLRAGTGSMGYTF.

The chain employs TRBV5-4 and TRBJ2-2; D is perhaps TRBD1 (5 bases). V dropped 1 base and J dropped 1 base, with 8 bases sitting between them. This CDR3 has 15 amino acids. From germline, CDR1 is SGHNT and CDR2 YYREEE (reference sequence). CDR3 amino acids: CASSLSGLNTGELFF. CDR3 DNA: TGTGCCAGCAGCTTGTCAGGGCTGAACACCGGGGAGCTGTTTTTT.